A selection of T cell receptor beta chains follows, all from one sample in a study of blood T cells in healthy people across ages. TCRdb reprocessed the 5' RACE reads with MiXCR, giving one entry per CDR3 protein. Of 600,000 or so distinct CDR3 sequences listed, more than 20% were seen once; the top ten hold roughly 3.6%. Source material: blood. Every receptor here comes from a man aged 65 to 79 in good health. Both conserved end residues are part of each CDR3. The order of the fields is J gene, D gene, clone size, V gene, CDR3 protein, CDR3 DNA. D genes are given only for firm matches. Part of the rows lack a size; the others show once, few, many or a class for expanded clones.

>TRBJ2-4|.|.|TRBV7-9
CASSSTWDPKNIQYF
TGTGCCAGCAGCTCCACCTGGGACCCGAAAAACATTCAGTACTTC
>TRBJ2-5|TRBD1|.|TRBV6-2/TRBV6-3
CASSNPGQVMETQYF
TGTGCCAGCAGTAACCCGGGACAGGTAATGGAGACCCAGTACTTC
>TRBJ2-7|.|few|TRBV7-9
CASNFAGISYEQYF
TGTGCCAGCAACTTCGCAGGGATCTCCTACGAGCAGTACTTC
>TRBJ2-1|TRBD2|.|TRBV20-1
CSARQREGHSSYNGQFF
TGCAGTGCTAGACAGCGGGAGGGCCATAGCTCCTACAATGGGCAGTTCTTC
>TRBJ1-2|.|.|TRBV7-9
CASSQMSDSTNYGYTF
TGTGCCAGCAGCCAAATGTCGGACAGCACTAACTATGGCTACACCTTC
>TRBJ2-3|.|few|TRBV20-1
CSAARTVGADTQYF
TGCAGTGCTGCAAGGACGGTCGGGGCGGATACGCAGTATTTT
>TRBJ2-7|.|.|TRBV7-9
CASRRLQGFERHEQYF
TGTGCCAGCAGGCGTCTTCAGGGCTTTGAAAGACACGAGCAGTACTTC
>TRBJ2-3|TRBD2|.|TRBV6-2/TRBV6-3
CASSYSGSFDTQYF
TGTGCCAGCAGTTACAGCGGGAGTTTCGATACGCAGTATTTT
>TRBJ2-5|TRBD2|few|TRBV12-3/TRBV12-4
CASSLSGRKIGETQYF
TGTGCCAGCAGCCTTAGCGGGAGGAAAATTGGGGAGACCCAGTACTTC
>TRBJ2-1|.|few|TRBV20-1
CSARDRRLELVEQFF
TGCAGTGCTAGAGATAGGAGACTAGAATTGGTTGAGCAGTTCTTC
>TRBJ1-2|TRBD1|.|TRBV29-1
CSVAPGQGYGYTF
TGCAGCGTTGCTCCGGGACAGGGTTATGGCTACACCTTC
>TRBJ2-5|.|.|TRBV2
CASSGTVEETQYF
TGTGCCAGCAGTGGGACCGTGGAAGAGACCCAGTACTTC
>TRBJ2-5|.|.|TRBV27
CASSLSPWAGLGTQYF
TGTGCCAGCAGTTTATCACCGTGGGCAGGGCTGGGGACCCAGTACTTC
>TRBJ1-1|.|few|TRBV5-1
CASSHGSGVFF
TGCGCCAGCAGCCACGGATCGGGGGTTTTCTTT
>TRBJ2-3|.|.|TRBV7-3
CASSLTVDRRDTQYF
TGTGCCAGCAGCTTAACCGTAGACAGGCGGGATACGCAGTATTTT
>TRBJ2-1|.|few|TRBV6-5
CASSGGKGYNEQFF
TGTGCCAGCAGCGGCGGCAAAGGGTACAATGAGCAGTTCTTC
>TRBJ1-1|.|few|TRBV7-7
CASSVSGDTEAFF
TGTGCTAGCAGCGTATCAGGTGACACTGAAGCTTTCTTT
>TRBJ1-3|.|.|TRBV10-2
CATAKAAGNTIYF
TGCGCCACTGCTAAGGCAGCTGGAAACACCATATATTTT
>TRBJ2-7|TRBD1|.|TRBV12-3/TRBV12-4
CASRSGQNSYEQYF
TGTGCCAGCAGATCGGGACAGAATTCCTACGAGCAGTACTTC
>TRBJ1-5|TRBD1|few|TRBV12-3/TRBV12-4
CASRRDRASNQPQHF
TGTGCCAGCAGGCGGGACAGGGCGAGCAATCAGCCCCAGCATTTT
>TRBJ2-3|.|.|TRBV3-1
CASSQDSGTKDTQYF
TGTGCCAGCAGCCAAGATTCGGGGACCAAAGATACGCAGTATTTT
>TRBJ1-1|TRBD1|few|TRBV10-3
CAISESADRGDSAFF
TGTGCCATCAGTGAATCGGCGGACAGGGGAGACTCGGCTTTCTTT
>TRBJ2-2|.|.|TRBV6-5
CASSYTQGGELFF
TGTGCCAGCAGTTACACCCAGGGCGGGGAGCTGTTTTTT
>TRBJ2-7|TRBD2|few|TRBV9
CASSVEGGRASEQYF
TGTGCCAGCAGCGTAGAGGGCGGGAGGGCCTCCGAGCAGTACTTC
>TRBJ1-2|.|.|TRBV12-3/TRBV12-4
CASSLVGGTGYTF
TGTGCCAGCAGTTTAGTGGGGGGTACTGGCTACACCTTC
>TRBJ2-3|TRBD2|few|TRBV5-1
CASSLAAGAADTQYF
TGCGCCAGCAGCTTGGCTGCGGGAGCGGCAGATACGCAGTATTTT
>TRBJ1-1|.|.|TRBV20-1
CLGTLNTEAFF
TGCTTGGGGACATTGAACACTGAAGCTTTCTTT
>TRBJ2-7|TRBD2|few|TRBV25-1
CASSNLAGSYEQYF
TGTGCCAGCAGTAACTTAGCGGGATCCTACGAGCAGTACTTC
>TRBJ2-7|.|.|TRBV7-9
CASSLSTGADEQYF
TGTGCCAGCAGCCTATCGACAGGAGCGGACGAGCAGTACTTC
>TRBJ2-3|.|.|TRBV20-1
CSARDGSVLRTDTQYF
TGCAGTGCTAGGGACGGGAGCGTTCTGAGGACAGATACGCAGTATTTT
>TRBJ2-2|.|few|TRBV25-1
CASSGGLPNTGELFF
TGTGCCAGCAGTGGAGGACTCCCGAACACCGGGGAGCTGTTTTTT
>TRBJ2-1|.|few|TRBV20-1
CSAVAGRSSYNEQFF
TGCAGTGCCGTCGCGGGACGGAGCTCCTACAATGAGCAGTTCTTC
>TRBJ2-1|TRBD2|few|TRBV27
CASRPGLARMSSYNEQFF
TGTGCCAGCAGGCCGGGACTAGCGCGGATGAGCTCCTACAATGAGCAGTTCTTC
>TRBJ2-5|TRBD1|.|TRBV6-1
CASRRDRGETQYF
TGTGCCAGCAGAAGGGACAGGGGCGAGACCCAGTACTTC
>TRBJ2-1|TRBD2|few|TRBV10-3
CAISVGTSGYNEQFF
TGTGCCATCAGTGTGGGGACTAGCGGCTACAATGAGCAGTTCTTC
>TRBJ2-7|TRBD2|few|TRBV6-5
CASSYRLAGYHEQYF
TGTGCCAGCAGTTACAGACTAGCGGGTTACCACGAGCAGTACTTC
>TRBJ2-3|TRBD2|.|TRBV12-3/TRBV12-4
CASSLLPPPSGSAYAQYF
TGTGCCAGCAGTTTATTGCCCCCTCCGAGCGGGAGTGCTTATGCGCAGTATTTT
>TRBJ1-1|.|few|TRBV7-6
CASSSTPGGSEAFF
TGTGCCAGCAGCTCCACCCCCGGGGGCTCTGAAGCTTTCTTT
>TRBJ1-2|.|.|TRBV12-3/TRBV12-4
CASSLRVGYGYTF
TGTGCCAGCAGCCTCCGGGTAGGCTATGGCTACACCTTC